The 14 T cell receptor beta chains below were found in one sample sequenced in a study of shared clonotypes between healthy human individuals. Repertoires were generated with immunoSEQ multiplex PCR, while TCRdb's copy carries only in-frame clones and drops some. Counted here are fewer than 2.5 million clones, approximately 94% occurring once; the ten biggest clones make up 0.36%. Material: naive CD4+ T cells from PBMCs. Subset denoted: CD45RA+ positively selected. The source of these receptors is a man between 18 and 35 years old in good health. Some clones in this sample may be carry-over from other donors' samples.

The gene calls are TRBV18 and TRBJ1-2; TRBD1 might be the D (5 bases). Trimming left V 0 bases short and J 0 bases short, with 8 bases between. Germline V gene data show CDR1 as KGHSH and CDR2 as LQKENI. The CDR3 has 15 amino acids. This chain's CDR3 is CASSPPWGTNYGYTF. Written as DNA, the CDR3 is TGTGCCAGCTCACCACCCTGGGGGACTAACTATGGCTACACCTTC. Full variable domain (remainder filled in from reference TRBV18 and TRBJ1-2): NAGVMQNPRHLVRRRGQEARLRCSPMKGHSHVYWYRQLPEEGLKFMVYLQKENIIDESGMPKERFSAEFPKEGPSILRIQQVVRGDSAAYFCASSPPWGTNYGYTFGSGTRLTVV.

This clone turned up a few times. This chain links TRBV7-9 with TRBJ2-7; D not resolved. CDR3 length: 12 residues. Germline V CDR1 and CDR2: SEHNR, FQNEAQ (reference sequence). Trimming pared 5 bases from V and 7 bases from J, leaving 12 bases between. The CDR3 loop is CASSRLMGEQYF. The CDR3 DNA is TGTGCCAGCAGCAGACTCATGGGGGAGCAGTACTTC. The entire variable domain, with the rest obtained from reference TRBV7-9 and TRBJ2-7, is as follows: DTGVSQNPRHKITKRGQNVTFRCDPISEHNRLYWYRQTLGQGPEFLTYFQNEAQLEKSRLLSDRFSAERPKGSFSTLEIQRTEQGDSAMYLCASSRLMGEQYFGPGTRLTVT.

The chain uses TRBV28 and TRBJ2-7; 9 positions agree with TRBD2. The germline CDR1 and CDR2 sequences are MDHEN and SYDVKM. The J segment lost 2 bases and the V segment lost 2 bases, leaving 10 bases of the junction unmatched. The CDR3 contains 17 residues. In DNA, the CDR3 is TGTGCCAGCAGTTTACCCTCGGCGGGAGGGCCCACCTACGAGCAGTACTTC. This translates into CASSLPSAGGPTYEQYF.

The chain has TRBV27 and TRBJ1-2; the match to TRBD1 covers 7 bases. The CDR3 totals 14 residues. The germline V gene has CDR1 MNHEY and CDR2 SMNVEV (reference sequence). The junction had 5 bases not matched to a gene; V was cut back by 0 bases and J by 7 bases. The DNA of the CDR3 is TGTGCCAGCAGTTTATCTACAGGGGAGGGTGGCTACACCTTC. Protein: CASSLSTGEGGYTF.

This clone has only one observation. The chain has TRBV30 and TRBJ1-2; 10 nucleotides line up with TRBD1. Germline values: CDR1 GTSNPN, CDR2 SVGIG (reference sequence). V lost 3 bases and J lost 5; bases outside the gene matches: 6. This CDR3 is built from 14 residues. CDR3 in amino acids: CAWSRDRGEYGYTF. CDR3 DNA: TGTGCCTGGAGCCGGGACAGGGGAGAGTATGGCTACACCTTC.

The chain is built from TRBV28 and TRBJ1-1; possibly TRBD1 for D (6 bases). Germline assignment: CDR1 MDHEN and CDR2 SYDVKM. The CDR3 has 16 residues. V shed 5 bases and J shed 2 bases, with 18 bases lying between them. CDR3 region: CASSPIPGTPNTEAFF. DNA for the CDR3: TGTGCCAGCAGTCCCATTCCCGGGACACCAAACACTGAAGCTTTCTTT.

The chain employs TRBV6-5 and TRBJ1-2, with D hard to call. The CDR3 is made up of 14 amino acids. CDR1 MNHEY and CDR2 SVGAGI come from the germline V gene. Trimming took off 2 bases at V and 2 bases at J, with 9 bases between the two ends. CDR3 DNA sequence: TGTGCCAGCAGTTACAAGGCGGGAAACTATGGCTACACCTTC. Protein: CASSYKAGNYGYTF.

The gene calls are TRBV7-6 and TRBJ2-1, with 7 bases aligning to TRBD1. CDR1 SGHVS and CDR2 FNYEAQ come from the germline V gene. V shed 2 bases, J shed 2 bases, and the junction held 3 bases outside the gene matches. This CDR3 spans 15 amino acids. Here the CDR3 DNA reads TGTGCCAGCAGCTTAACAGGGGTCCCCTACAATGAGCAGTTCTTC. It yields the protein CASSLTGVPYNEQFF.

This clone was detected once. The CDR3 DNA sequence: TGCGCCAGCAGCCAACTCGGTCTAGCGCAAGAGACCCAGTACTTC. Residues: CASSQLGLAQETQYF. The gene calls are TRBV4-1 and TRBJ2-5; D might be TRBD2 (6 bases). V lost 2 bases, J lost 2 bases, and 12 bases lay in between. The CDR3 spans 15 residues. Germline CDR1 MGHRA, CDR2 YSYEKL.

This clone was seen once. The genes are TRBV28 and TRBJ1-5, with unresolved D. The V and J ends lost 1 base and 3 bases respectively, with 7 bases between them. Looked up from germline, CDR1 is MDHEN and CDR2 is SYDVKM. The CDR3 has 14 residues. CDR3 sequence reads: CASSLLANNQPQHF. Written as DNA, the CDR3 is TGTGCCAGCAGTTTATTAGCGAACAATCAGCCCCAGCATTTT.

The chain joins TRBV6-6 to TRBJ2-3; no clear D. The germline V gene has CDR1 MNHNY and CDR2 SVGAGI (reference sequence). The CDR3 sequence is 12 residues long. Trimming shortened V by 9 bases and J by 5 bases, and 12 bases separated the two germline ends. The chain's CDR3 is CASGPARDTQYF. CDR3 sequence (DNA): TGTGCCAGTGGGCCTGCGAGAGATACGCAGTATTTT.

V usage is TRBV28 and J usage is TRBJ1-1; TRBD1 matches at 10 bases. CDR1 is MDHEN and CDR2 is SYDVKM in the germline V gene. The J segment lost 6 bases and the V segment lost 5 bases, leaving 9 bases of the junction unmatched. This CDR3 has 15 amino acids. The CDR3 sequence: CASSRPTGQGSEAFF. In DNA form, the CDR3 reads TGTGCCAGCAGTCGCCCAACGGGACAGGGGTCTGAAGCTTTCTTT.

The chain has TRBV7-9 and TRBJ2-7; D may correspond to TRBD1 or TRBD2 (5 bases each). Germline V gene lookup returns CDR1 SEHNR and CDR2 FQNEAQ (reference sequence). The V gene lost 4 bases and the J gene lost 3 bases, with 13 bases spanning the gap. The CDR3 is 14 residues long. CDR3 DNA sequence: TGTGCCAGCAGCTCACGGGACCGACTCTACGAGCAGTACTTC. Protein: CASSSRDRLYEQYF. Supplemented by reference TRBV7-9 and TRBJ2-7, the full variable domain reads DTGVSQNPRHKITKRGQNVTFRCDPISEHNRLYWYRQTLGQGPEFLTYFQNEAQLEKSRLLSDRFSAERPKGSFSTLEIQRTEQGDSAMYLCASSSRDRLYEQYFGPGTRLTVT.

The rearrangement uses TRBV11-1 and TRBJ2-2; D is uncertain. The germline V gene encodes CDR1 SGHAT and CDR2 FQDESV (reference sequence). This CDR3 region has 13 residues. V was trimmed by 2 bases and J by 4 bases, leaving 5 bases between them. The CDR3 region is CASSLTSTGELFF. The CDR3 nucleotides read TGTGCCAGCAGCTTAACGTCCACCGGGGAGCTGTTTTTT. The full variable domain, with the rest looked up from reference TRBV11-1 and TRBJ2-2, is EAEVAQSPRYKITEKSQAVAFWCDPISGHATLYWYRQILGQGPELLVQFQDESVVDDSQLPKDRFSAERLKGVDSTLKIQPAELGDSAMYLCASSLTSTGELFFGEGSRLTVL.